The clone carrying this T cell receptor (beta chain) was detected only a few times. As yet, its antigen is unknown. These data are taken from a study of metastatic and nonmetastatic thyroid tumors. No treatment had been given to any patient before thyroid surgery. The V end lost 5 bases, the J end lost 3 bases, and 11 bases lay between the germline ends. This CDR3 is 12 amino acids long. Germline V gene sequence: CDR1 DFQATT, CDR2 SNEGSKA (reference sequence). Per the authors' pipeline: A classifier for distant metastasis in papillary thyroid cancer was constructed using CDR3 differences observed across clinicopathological groups. TCRdb reprocessed the PCR reads via MiXCR. The V and J calls and clone size come from TCRdb's table, not from the authors' own analysis. Among tens of thousands of clones listed, 3.5% to 4.5% were seen once. Study-level findings and limits: Benign nodules reportedly had significantly lower TCR beta diversity than malignant thyroid tumors in blood and tumor.

This clonotype was sampled from a female donor with papillary thyroid cancer or a benign thyroid nodule (not recorded which). Some clones in this sample may be carry-over from other donors' samples. This sequence joins TRBV20-1 and TRBJ2-7, with D perhaps matching TRBD1 or TRBD2 (5 bases each). Sequences were obtained from blood. CDR3 in amino acids: CSAGTAYYEQYF. The CDR3 nucleotides are TGCAGTGCTGGGACGGCCTACTACGAGCAGTACTTC.